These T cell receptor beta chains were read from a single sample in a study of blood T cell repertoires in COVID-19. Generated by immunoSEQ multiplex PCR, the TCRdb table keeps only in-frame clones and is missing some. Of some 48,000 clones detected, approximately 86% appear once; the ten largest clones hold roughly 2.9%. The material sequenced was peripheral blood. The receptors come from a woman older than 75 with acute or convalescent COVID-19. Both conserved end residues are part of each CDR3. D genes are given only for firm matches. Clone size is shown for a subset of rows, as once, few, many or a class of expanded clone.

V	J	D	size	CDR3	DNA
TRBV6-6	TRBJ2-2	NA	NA	CASSPPAGELFF	TGTGCCAGCAGTCCGCCGGCCGGGGAGCTGTTTTTT
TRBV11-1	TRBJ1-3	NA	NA	CASSLAPSGVGNTIYF	TGTGCCAGCAGCTTAGCCCCATCGGGGGTCGGAAACACCATATATTTT
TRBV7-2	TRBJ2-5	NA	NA	CASSPGEGGPETQYF	TGTGCCAGCAGCCCCGGGGAGGGGGGGCCAGAGACCCAGTACTTC
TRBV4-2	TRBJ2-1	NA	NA	CASSQDGAGYSPYNEQFF	TGTGCCAGCAGCCAAGATGGGGCAGGGTATAGCCCCTACAATGAGCAGTTCTTC
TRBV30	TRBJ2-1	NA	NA	CAWRMGGGHGEQFF	TGTGCCTGGCGAATGGGGGGGGGCCACGGTGAGCAGTTCTTC
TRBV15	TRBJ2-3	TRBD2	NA	CATSRRSGGLDTQYF	TGTGCCACCAGCAGAAGGAGCGGGGGGTTAGATACGCAGTATTTT
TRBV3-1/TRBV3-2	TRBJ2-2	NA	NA	CASSRTSLANTGELFF	TGTGCCAGCAGCCGCACCAGCCTAGCGAACACCGGGGAGCTGTTTTTT
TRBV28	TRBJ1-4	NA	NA	CASSIIRGTQIEKLFF	TGTGCCAGCAGCATTATACGCGGGACCCAAATTGAAAAACTGTTTTTT
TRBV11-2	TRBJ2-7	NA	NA	CASSRDGGPEQYF	TGTGCCAGCAGTCGGGACGGGGGACCCGAGCAGTACTTC
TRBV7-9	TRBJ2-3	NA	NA	CASSSPPGTDTQYF	TGTGCCAGCAGCTCTCCCCCGGGGACAGATACGCAGTATTTT
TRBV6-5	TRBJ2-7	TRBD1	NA	CASILNRGYEQYF	TGTGCCAGCATATTAAACAGGGGGTACGAGCAGTACTTC
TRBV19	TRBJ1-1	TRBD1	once	CASSHKTGGTEAFF	TGTGCCAGTAGTCACAAGACAGGGGGCACTGAAGCTTTCTTT
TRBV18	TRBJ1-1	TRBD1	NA	CASSPTGEPEAFF	TGTGCCAGCTCACCTACAGGGGAGCCTGAAGCTTTCTTT
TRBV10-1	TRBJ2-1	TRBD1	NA	CASSENRGGPYNEQFF	TGCGCCAGCAGTGAAAACAGGGGTGGCCCCTACAATGAGCAGTTCTTC
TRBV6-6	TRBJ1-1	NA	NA	CASVGGNTEAFF	TGTGCCAGCGTAGGGGGGAACACTGAAGCTTTCTTT
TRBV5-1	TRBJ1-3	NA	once	CASSLVDIERPGNTIYF	TGCGCCAGCAGCTTGGTGGATATAGAGAGGCCTGGAAACACCATATATTTT
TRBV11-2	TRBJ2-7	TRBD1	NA	CASSLTGAYEQYF	TGTGCCAGCAGCTTAACAGGGGCCTACGAGCAGTACTTC
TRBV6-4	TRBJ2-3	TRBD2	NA	CASSDRGLAGGPDTQYF	TGTGCCAGCAGTGACCGCGGACTAGCGGGGGGGCCAGATACGCAGTATTTT
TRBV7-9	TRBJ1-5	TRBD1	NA	CASSPRGQGEPQHF	TGTGCCAGCAGCCCTAGGGGACAGGGGGAGCCCCAGCATTTT
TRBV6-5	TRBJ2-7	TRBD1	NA	CASNRDRGNYEQYF	TGTGCCAGCAACCGGGACAGGGGGAACTACGAGCAGTACTTC
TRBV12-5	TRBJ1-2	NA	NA	CASGSPPGSRPLGYTF	TGTGCTAGTGGTTCCCCCCCGGGGAGTCGCCCCTTGGGCTACACCTTC
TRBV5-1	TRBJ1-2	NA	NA	CASSLEGKVGYTF	TGCGCCAGCAGCTTGGAGGGGAAGGTTGGCTACACCTTC
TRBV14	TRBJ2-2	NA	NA	CASSWQASTGELFF	TGTGCCAGCAGCTGGCAGGCGAGCACCGGGGAGCTGTTTTTT
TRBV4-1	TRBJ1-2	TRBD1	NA	CASSPGQGVVYGYTF	TGCGCCAGCAGCCCTGGACAGGGGGTGGTCTATGGCTACACCTTC
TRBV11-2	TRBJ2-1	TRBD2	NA	CASSSLAGGRNEQFF	TGTGCCAGCAGCTCTTTAGCGGGGGGACGTAATGAGCAGTTCTTC
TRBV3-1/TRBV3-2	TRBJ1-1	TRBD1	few	CASGQVGTEAFF	TGTGCCAGCGGACAGGTAGGGACTGAAGCTTTCTTT
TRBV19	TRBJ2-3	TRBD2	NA	CASRTGGSTDTQYF	TGTGCCAGTAGAACGGGGGGGAGCACAGATACGCAGTATTTT
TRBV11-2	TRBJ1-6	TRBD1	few	CASSWGTADNSPLHF	TGTGCCAGCAGCTGGGGGACAGCAGATAATTCACCCCTCCACTTT
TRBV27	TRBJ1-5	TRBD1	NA	CASSSFEGQGNQPQHF	TGTGCCAGCAGTTCATTCGAAGGACAGGGTAATCAGCCCCAGCATTTT
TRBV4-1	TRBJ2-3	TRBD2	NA	CASAGTSGGSGDTQYF	TGCGCCAGCGCTGGGACTAGCGGGGGGTCCGGGGATACGCAGTATTTT
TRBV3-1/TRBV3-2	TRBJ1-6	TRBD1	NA	CASSRQGSDSPLHF	TGTGCCAGCAGCCGACAGGGCAGCGATTCACCCCTCCACTTT
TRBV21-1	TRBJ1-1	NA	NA	CATFRNTEAFF	TGTGCCACCTTCAGGAATACTGAAGCTTTCTTT
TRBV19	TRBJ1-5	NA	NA	CASSISSSSGQPQHF	TGTGCCAGTAGTATAAGTAGCAGTTCGGGTCAGCCCCAGCATTTT
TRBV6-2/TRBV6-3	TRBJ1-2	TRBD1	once	CASSSDRDYGYTF	TGTGCCAGCAGCAGCGACAGGGATTATGGCTACACCTTC
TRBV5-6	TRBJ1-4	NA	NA	CASSLAGGVRELFF	TGTGCCAGCAGCTTGGCGGGGGGTGTACGCGAACTGTTTTTT
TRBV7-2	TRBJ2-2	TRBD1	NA	CASSFPGTGFTGELFF	TGTGCCAGCAGCTTTCCCGGGACAGGGTTTACCGGGGAGCTGTTTTTT
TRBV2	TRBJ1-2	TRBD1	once	CASSVTTGAYGYTF	TGTGCCAGCAGTGTAACTACAGGGGCCTATGGCTACACCTTC
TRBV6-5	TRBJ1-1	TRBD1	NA	CASSQDRDTEAFF	TGTGCCAGCAGCCAGGACAGGGACACTGAAGCTTTCTTT
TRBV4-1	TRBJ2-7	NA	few	CASSPGEGVRGEQYF	TGCGCCAGCAGCCCGGGGGAAGGGGTACGTGGCGAGCAGTACTTC
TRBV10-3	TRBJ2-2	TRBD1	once	CAISEGQGLAGELFF	TGTGCCATCAGTGAAGGACAGGGGCTGGCCGGGGAGCTGTTTTTT
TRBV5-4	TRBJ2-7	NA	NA	CASSLGVGALGYEQYF	TGTGCCAGCAGCCTGGGGGTGGGGGCCTTGGGTTACGAGCAGTACTTC
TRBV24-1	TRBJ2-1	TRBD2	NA	CATSAGGAINEQFF	TGTGCCACCAGTGCCGGGGGGGCGATCAATGAGCAGTTCTTC